This T cell receptor (beta chain) was identified during a study of post-analysis software for immune sequencing data. Regarding the study as a whole: TRBV segments more frequent in patients than in controls numbered several and included TRBV5-6, TRBV5-1 and TRBV20-1.

cDNA libraries of TCR beta carried unique molecular identifiers. MiXCR, run by TCRdb on the PCR reads, gives a single entry per CDR3 protein. The top ten hold around 15% of the sample, which has about 400,000 distinct CDR3 sequences, roughly 35% seen once. On this clonotype itself: Its matching antigen is unknown.

The CDR3 spans 17 residues. V lost 6 bases and J 1 base, leaving 21 bases between the germline ends. The chain has TRBV12-3 or TRBV12-4 and TRBJ1-1, with D possibly TRBD1 on 5 matching bases. Input material: blood. This clonotype originated in a girl aged 10-17 years with multiple sclerosis. DNA for the CDR3: TGTGCCAGCAGCCCGACAGCTATAACCGAACCGAACACTGAAGCTTTCTTT. Translation: CASSPTAITEPNTEAFF.